This TCR beta chain was observed in a study of blood T cell repertoires in COVID-19. The overall study: The United States, Italy and Spain provided the acute and convalescent COVID-19 samples.

Trimming left V 4 bases short and J 6 bases short, with 13 bases between. The CDR3 extends over 13 amino acids. Germline-derived CDR1 and CDR2 are LNHDA and SQIVND (reference sequence). Data came from immunoSEQ multiplex PCR; TCRdb stores just in-frame clones and leaves some out. This table holds around 260,000 clones, approximately 80% found once. This sequence was found in a man between 60 and 75 years old with acute or convalescent COVID-19. The source material was peripheral blood. The J gene is TRBJ2-7, the V gene TRBV19; the D gene is possibly TRBD1 (7 bases). Written as DNA, the CDR3 is TGTGCCAGTAGTAATAGGAGGGACAGCGAGCAGTACTTC. This codes for CASSNRRDSEQYF.